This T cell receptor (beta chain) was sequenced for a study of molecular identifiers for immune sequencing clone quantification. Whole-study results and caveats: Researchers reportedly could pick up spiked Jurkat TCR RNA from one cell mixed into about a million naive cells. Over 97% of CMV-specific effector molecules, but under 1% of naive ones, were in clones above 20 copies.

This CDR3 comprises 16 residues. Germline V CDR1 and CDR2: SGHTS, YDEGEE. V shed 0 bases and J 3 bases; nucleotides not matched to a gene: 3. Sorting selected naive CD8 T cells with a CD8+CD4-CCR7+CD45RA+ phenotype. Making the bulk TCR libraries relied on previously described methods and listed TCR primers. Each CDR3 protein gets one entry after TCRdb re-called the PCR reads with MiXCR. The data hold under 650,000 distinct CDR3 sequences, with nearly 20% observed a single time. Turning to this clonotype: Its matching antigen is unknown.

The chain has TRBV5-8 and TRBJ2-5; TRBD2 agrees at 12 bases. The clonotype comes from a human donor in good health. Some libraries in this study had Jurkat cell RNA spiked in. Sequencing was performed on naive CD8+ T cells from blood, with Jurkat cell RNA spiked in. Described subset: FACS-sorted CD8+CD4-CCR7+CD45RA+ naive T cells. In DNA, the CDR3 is TGTGCCAGCAGCTTGGGACTAGCGGGAGACAAAGAGACCCAGTACTTC. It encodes CASSLGLAGDKETQYF.